The clone carrying this TCR beta chain appeared a few times. TCRdb processed the RT-PCR reads anew with MiXCR; each CDR3 protein has one entry. The sample has almost 700,000 distinct CDR3 sequences; over 12% are singletons. This CDR3 is 14 amino acids long. Losses at the gene ends were 4 bases for V and 7 bases for J; bases not matched to a gene: 10. CDR1 and CDR2 from the germline V gene are SGHDT and YYEEEE. The TCR comes from a female donor in good health, serving as a healthy control. Sequenced input: memory CD4+ T cells from blood. V and J are TRBV5-6 and TRBJ2-5, with 7 positions matching TRBD2. The CDR3 DNA is TGTGCCAGCAGCAACATTGGACTAGGTGGGACCCAGTACTTC. This gives the protein CASSNIGLGGTQYF.